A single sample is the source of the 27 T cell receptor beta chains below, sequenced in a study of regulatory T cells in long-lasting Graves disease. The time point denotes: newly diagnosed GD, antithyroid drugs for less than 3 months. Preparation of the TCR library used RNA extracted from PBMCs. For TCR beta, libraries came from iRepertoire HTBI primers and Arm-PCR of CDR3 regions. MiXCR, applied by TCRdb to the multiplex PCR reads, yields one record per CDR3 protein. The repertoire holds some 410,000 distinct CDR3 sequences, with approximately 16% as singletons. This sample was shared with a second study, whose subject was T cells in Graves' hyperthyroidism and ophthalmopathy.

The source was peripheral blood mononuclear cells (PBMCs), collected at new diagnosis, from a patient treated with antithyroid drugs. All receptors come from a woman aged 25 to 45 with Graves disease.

In DNA form, the CDR3 reads TGTGCCAGTAGTATTGCTGCGGCCGAGGGGTTCTATGGCTACACCTTC. This translates into CASSIAAAEGFYGYTF. The J gene is TRBJ1-2, the V gene TRBV19, with D perhaps matching TRBD1 (5 bases). The germline V gene encodes CDR1 LNHDA and CDR2 SQIVND (reference sequence). The V end was cut by 3 bases, the J end by 4 bases, with 18 bases between. There are 16 residues in the CDR3.

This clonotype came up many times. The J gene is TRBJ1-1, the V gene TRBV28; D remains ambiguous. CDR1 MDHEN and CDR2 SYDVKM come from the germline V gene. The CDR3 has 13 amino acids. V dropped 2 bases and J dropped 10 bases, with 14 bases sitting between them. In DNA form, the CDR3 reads TGTGCCAGCAGTTTAAGTTTCTCCCGGGGAGCTTTCTTT. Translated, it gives CASSLSFSRGAFF.

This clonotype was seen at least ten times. The CDR3 reads CASSPGQHPPSYEQYF. CDR3 coding DNA: TGTGCCAGCTCACCGGGACAGCACCCTCCCTCCTACGAGCAGTACTTC. The chain has TRBV18 and TRBJ2-7; 7 bases agree with TRBD1. The V gene end was trimmed by 3 bases and the J gene end by 0 bases; junction bases not matched to a gene: 8. This CDR3 spans 16 amino acids. Germline CDR1 reads KGHSH; CDR2 reads LQKENI.

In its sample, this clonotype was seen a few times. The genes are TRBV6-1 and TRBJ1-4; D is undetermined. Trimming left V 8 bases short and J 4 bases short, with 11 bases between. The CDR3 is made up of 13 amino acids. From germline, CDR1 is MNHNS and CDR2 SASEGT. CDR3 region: CASLAPDNEKLFF. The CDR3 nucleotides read TGTGCCAGCCTCGCACCGGATAATGAAAAACTGTTTTTT.

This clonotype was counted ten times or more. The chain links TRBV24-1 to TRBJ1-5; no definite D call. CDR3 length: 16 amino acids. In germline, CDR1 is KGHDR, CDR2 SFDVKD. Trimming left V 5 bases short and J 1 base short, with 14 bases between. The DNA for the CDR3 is TGTGCCACCAGTGGAAATGGTAGAGGGAGCAATCAGCCCCAGCATTTT. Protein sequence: CATSGNGRGSNQPQHF.

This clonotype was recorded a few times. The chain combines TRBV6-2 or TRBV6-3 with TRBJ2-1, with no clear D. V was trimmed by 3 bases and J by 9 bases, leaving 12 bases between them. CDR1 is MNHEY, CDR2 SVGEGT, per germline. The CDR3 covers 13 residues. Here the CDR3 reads CASSYSGNGEQFF. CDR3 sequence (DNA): TGTGCCAGCAGTTATTCTGGGAACGGTGAGCAGTTCTTC.

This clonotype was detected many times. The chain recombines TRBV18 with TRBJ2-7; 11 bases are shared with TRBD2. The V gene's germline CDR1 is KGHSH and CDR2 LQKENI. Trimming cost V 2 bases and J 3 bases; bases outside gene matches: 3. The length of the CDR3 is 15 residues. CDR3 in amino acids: CASSPRLAGLYEQYF. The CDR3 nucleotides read TGTGCCAGCTCACCAAGACTAGCGGGACTCTACGAGCAGTACTTC.

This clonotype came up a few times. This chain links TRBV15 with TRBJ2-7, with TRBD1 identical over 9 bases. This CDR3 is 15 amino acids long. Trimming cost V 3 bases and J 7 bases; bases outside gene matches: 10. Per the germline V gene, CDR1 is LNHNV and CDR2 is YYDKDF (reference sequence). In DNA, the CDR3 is TGTGCCACCAGCAGGGACAGGGGATTCGATCGGGAGCAGTACTTC. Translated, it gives CATSRDRGFDREQYF.

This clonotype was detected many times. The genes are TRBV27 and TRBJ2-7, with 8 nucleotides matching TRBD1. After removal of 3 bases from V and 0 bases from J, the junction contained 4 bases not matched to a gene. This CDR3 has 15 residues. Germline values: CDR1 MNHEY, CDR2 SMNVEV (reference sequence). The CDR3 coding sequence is TGTGCCAGCAGTTTTAGGGGACAGGTCTCCTACGAGCAGTACTTC. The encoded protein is CASSFRGQVSYEQYF.

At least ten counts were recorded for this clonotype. CDR3 coding DNA: TGTGCCAGCAGCCAACGACTAGCTTACGAGCAGTACTTC. Its translation is CASSQRLAYEQYF. The chain employs TRBV3-1 and TRBJ2-7; TRBD2 agrees at 7 bases. V dropped 2 bases and J dropped 4; count of bases not matched to a gene: 2. The CDR3 loop spans 13 amino acids. The germline V gene has CDR1 LGHDT and CDR2 YNNKEL (reference sequence).

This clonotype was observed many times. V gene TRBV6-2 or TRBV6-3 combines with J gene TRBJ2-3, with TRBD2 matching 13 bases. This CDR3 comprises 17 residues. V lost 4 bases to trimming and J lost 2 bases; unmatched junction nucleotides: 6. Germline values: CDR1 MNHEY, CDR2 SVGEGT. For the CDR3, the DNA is TGTGCCAGCAGTTCGATACTAGCGGGAGGGCCCACAGATACGCAGTATTTT. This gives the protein CASSSILAGGPTDTQYF.

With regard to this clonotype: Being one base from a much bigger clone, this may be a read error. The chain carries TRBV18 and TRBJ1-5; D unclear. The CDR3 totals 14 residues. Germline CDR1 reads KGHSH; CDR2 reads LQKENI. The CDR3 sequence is CASSPGEGVQPPHF. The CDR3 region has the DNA TGTGCCAGCTCACCCGGTGAGGGCGTTCAGCCCCCGCATTTT.

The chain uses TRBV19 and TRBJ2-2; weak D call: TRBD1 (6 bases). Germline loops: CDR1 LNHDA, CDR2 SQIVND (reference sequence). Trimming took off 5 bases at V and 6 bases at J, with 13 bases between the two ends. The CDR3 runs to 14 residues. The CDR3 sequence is CASSPSGHPGELFF. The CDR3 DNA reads TGTGCCAGTAGTCCATCGGGACACCCCGGGGAGCTGTTTTTT.

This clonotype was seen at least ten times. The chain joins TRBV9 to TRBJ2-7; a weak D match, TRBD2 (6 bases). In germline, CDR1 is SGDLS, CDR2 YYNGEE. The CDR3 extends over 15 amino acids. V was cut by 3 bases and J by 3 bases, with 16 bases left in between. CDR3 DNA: TGTGCCAGCAGCGAAAGGAGTGGGGGGTACTACGAGCAGTACTTC. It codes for CASSERSGGYYEQYF.

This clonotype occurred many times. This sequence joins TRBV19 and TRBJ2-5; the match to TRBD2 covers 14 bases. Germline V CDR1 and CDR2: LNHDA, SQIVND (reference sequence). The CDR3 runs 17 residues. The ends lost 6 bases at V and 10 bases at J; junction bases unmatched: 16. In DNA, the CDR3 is TGTGCCAGTAGCGGGACTAGCGGGAGTCGAGTTTCTGATGGCCAGTACTTC. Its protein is CASSGTSGSRVSDGQYF. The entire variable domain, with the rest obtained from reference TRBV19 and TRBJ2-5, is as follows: DGGITQSPKYLFRKEGQNVTLSCEQNLNHDAMYWYRQDPGQGLRLIYYSQIVNDFQKGDIAEGYSVSREKKESFPLTVTSAQKNPTAFYLCASSGTSGSRVSDGQYFGPGTRLLVL.

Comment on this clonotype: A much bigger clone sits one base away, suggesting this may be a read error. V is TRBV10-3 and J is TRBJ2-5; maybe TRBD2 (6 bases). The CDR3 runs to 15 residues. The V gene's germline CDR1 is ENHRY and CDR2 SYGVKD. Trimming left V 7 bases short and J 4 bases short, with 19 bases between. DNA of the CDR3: TGTGCCATCAAAGGACGGGGGACGAGTGGAGAGACCCAGTACTTC. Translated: CAIKGRGTSGETQYF.

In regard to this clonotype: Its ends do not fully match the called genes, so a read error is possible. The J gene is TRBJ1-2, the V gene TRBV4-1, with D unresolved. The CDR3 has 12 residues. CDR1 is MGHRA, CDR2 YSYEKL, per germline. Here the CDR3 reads CANSQGRSRYTF. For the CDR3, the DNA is TGCGCCAACAGCCAAGGGCGTAGCCGCTACACCTTC.

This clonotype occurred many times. The CDR3, as DNA: TGTGCCAGCAGGCTGGACAGGGATCACGAGCAGTACTTC. It translates to CASRLDRDHEQYF. V usage is TRBV28 and J usage is TRBJ2-7, with 8 positions matching TRBD1. The CDR3 consists of 13 residues. V lost 6 bases, J lost 5 bases, and 6 bases stayed unmatched. The V gene's germline CDR1 is MDHEN and CDR2 SYDVKM.

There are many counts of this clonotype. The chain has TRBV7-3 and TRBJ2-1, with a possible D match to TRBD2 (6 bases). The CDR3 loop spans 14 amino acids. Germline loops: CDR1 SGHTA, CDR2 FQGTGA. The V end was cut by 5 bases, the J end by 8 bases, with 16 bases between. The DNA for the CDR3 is TGTGCCAGCAGCCCGCCCGGGCGGGATTATGAGCAGTTCTTC. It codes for CASSPPGRDYEQFF.

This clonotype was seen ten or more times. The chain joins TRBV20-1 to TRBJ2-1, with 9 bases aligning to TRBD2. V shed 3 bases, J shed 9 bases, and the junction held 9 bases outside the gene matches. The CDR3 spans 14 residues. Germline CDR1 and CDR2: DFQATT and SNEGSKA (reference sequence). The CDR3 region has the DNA TGCAGTGCTAGTAGGGACCCAGCGGGAGGTGAGCAGTTCTTC. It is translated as CSASRDPAGGEQFF.

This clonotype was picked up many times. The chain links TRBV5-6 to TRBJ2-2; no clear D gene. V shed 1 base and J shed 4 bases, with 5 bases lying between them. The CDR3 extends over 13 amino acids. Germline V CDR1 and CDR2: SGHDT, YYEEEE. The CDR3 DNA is TGTGCCAGCAGCTTGTTCTTCACCGGGGAGCTGTTTTTT. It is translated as CASSLFFTGELFF.

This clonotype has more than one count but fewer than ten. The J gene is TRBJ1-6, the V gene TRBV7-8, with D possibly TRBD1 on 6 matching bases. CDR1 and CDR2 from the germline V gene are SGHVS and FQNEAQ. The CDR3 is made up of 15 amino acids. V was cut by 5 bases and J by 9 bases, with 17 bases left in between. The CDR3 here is CASSPQRGAASPLHF. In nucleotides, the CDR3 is TGTGCCAGCAGCCCCCAAAGGGGGGCTGCTTCACCCCTCCACTTT.

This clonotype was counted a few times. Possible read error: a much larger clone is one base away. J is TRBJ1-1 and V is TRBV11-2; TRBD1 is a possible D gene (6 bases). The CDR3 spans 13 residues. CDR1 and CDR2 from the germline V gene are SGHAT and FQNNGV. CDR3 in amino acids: CASSPRLAGGGYF. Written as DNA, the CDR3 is TGTGCCAGCAGCCCCCGACTAGCGGGAGGGGGATATTTT. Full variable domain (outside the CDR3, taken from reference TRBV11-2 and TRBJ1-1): EAGVAQSPRYKIIEKRQSVAFWCNPISGHATLYWYQQILGQGPKLLIQFQNNGVVDDSQLPKDRFSAERLKGVDSTLKIQPAKLEDSAVYLCASSPRLAGGGYFGQGTRLTVV.

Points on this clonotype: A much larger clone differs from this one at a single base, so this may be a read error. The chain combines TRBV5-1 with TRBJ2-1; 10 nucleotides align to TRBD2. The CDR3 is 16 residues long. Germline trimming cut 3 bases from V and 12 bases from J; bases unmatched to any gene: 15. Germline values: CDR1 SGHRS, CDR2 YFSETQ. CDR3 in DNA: TGCGCCAGCAGCTATAGCGGGAGGCATGGTAAGGATGGGCAGTTCTTC. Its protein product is CASSYSGRHGKDGQFF.

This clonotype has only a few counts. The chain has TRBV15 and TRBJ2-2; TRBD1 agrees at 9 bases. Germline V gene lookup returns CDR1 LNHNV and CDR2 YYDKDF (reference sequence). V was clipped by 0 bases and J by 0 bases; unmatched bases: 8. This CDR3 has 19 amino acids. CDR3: CATSRDGWGQGSNTGELFF. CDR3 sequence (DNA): TGTGCCACCAGCAGAGATGGATGGGGACAGGGATCGAACACCGGGGAGCTGTTTTTT. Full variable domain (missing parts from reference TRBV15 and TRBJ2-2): DAMVIQNPRYQVTQFGKPVTLSCSQTLNHNVMYWYQQKSSQAPKLLFHYYDKDFNNEADTPDNFQSRRPNTSFCFLDIRSPGLGDTAMYLCATSRDGWGQGSNTGELFFGEGSRLTVL.

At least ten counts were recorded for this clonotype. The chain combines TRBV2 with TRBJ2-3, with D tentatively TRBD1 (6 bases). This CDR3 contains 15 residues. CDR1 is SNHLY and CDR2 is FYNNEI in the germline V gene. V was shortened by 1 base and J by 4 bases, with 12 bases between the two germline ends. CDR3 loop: CASSEEGGAADTQYF. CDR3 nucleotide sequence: TGTGCCAGCAGTGAAGAAGGGGGAGCTGCAGATACGCAGTATTTT.

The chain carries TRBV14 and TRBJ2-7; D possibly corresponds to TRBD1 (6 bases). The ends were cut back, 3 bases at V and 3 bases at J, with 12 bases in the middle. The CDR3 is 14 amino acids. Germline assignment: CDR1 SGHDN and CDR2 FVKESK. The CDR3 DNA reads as TGTGCCAGCAGCCAGTCCCGGGACATCTACGAGCAGTACTTC. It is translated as CASSQSRDIYEQYF.